The 19 T cell receptor beta chains in this list originate from one sample, sequenced in a study of control samples from healthy donors and cancer patients. Sequencing used immunoSEQ multiplex PCR; TCRdb keeps in-frame clones, though not all of them. The repertoire consists of roughly 80,000 clones, with roughly 90% occurring once and the leading ten covering approximately 6%. Sequenced sample: blood. The receptor set was obtained from a man between 45 and 60 years old in good health.

This chain joins TRBV5-4 and TRBJ2-5; D remains unclear. Germline assignment: CDR1 SGHNT and CDR2 YYREEE (reference sequence). The CDR3 contains 15 residues. V was cut by 7 bases and J by 2 bases, with 18 bases left in between. The CDR3 is CASAKGSSLQETQYF. The CDR3 DNA reads as TGTGCCAGCGCTAAGGGTAGCTCATTACAAGAGACCCAGTACTTC.

The chain carries TRBV29-1 and TRBJ1-2; D remains ambiguous. The germline CDR1 and CDR2 sequences are SQVTM and ANQGSEA. The CDR3 totals 12 residues. Deletions cut 6 bases from V and 8 bases from J, with 16 bases between. This CDR3 reads CSVDPETGGYTF. Here the CDR3 DNA reads TGCAGCGTAGATCCCGAAACGGGAGGCTACACCTTC.

In nucleotides, the CDR3 is TGTGCCAGTAGGCTAGCGGGGGGGCTCGATACGCAGTATTTT. This codes for CASRLAGGLDTQYF. The J gene is TRBJ2-3, the V gene TRBV19, with 12 bases that match TRBD2. This CDR3 spans 14 amino acids. The V gene's germline CDR1 is LNHDA and CDR2 SQIVND (reference sequence). With V trimmed by 6 bases and J by 6 bases, 4 bases remained unmatched.

The chain is built from TRBV9 and TRBJ2-7; the D call may be TRBD1 or TRBD2 (5 bases each). The V end lost 0 bases, the J end lost 1 base, and 11 bases lay between the germline ends. There are 15 residues in the CDR3. Germline lookup yields CDR1 SGDLS and CDR2 YYNGEE. The DNA of the CDR3 is TGTGCCAGCAGCGTAGGAGAGGGGCATTCCTACGAGCAGTACTTC. This codes for CASSVGEGHSYEQYF.

Judged by abundance, this clone is medium-sized. The chain recombines TRBV6-1 with TRBJ2-3; 7 bases map to TRBD2. The CDR3 consists of 14 residues. Germline CDR1 is MNHNS and CDR2 is SASEGT. After removal of 4 bases from V and 2 bases from J, the junction contained 3 bases not matched to a gene. Here the CDR3 DNA reads TGTGCCAGCAGTGGAGCGGGGCACACAGATACGCAGTATTTT. Translated: CASSGAGHTDTQYF.

This clone was found a few times. The chain is built from TRBV6-5 and TRBJ1-1; 8 positions match TRBD1. With 10 bases clipped from V and 6 bases from J, the junction kept 13 bases outside the gene matches. The V gene's germline CDR1 is MNHEY and CDR2 SVGAGI. The CDR3 is 14 amino acids. The CDR3 DNA follows: TGTGCCAACTCCGTTGGACAGGGCGGCCCTGAAGCTTTCTTT. This codes for CANSVGQGGPEAFF.

This clone was seen once. The chain uses TRBV14 and TRBJ1-1; weak D call: TRBD1 (5 bases). Trimming left V 0 bases short and J 3 bases short, with 11 bases between. The V gene's germline CDR1 is SGHDN and CDR2 FVKESK. The CDR3 length is 15 residues. The CDR3 is CASSQDIGGYTEAFF. CDR3 nucleotides: TGTGCCAGCAGCCAAGATATCGGGGGGTACACTGAAGCTTTCTTT.

CDR3 residues: CASSGGTGGRNTEAFF. CDR3 nucleotide sequence: TGTGCCAGCAGCGGAGGGACAGGGGGGAGGAACACTGAAGCTTTCTTT. This rearrangement joins TRBV5-6 to TRBJ1-1; 11 bases fit TRBD1. After removal of 4 bases from V and 1 base from J, the junction contained 6 bases not matched to a gene. This CDR3 is 16 amino acids long. Germline loops: CDR1 SGHDT, CDR2 YYEEEE.

This chain connects TRBV27 to TRBJ1-1, with D possibly being TRBD1 (5 bases). There are 15 residues in the CDR3. Deletions cut 3 bases from V and 0 bases from J, with 11 bases between. Germline CDR1 and CDR2: MNHEY and SMNVEV (reference sequence). CDR3 DNA: TGTGCCAGCAGTTTCTCTAGGGGTATGAACACTGAAGCTTTCTTT. Protein sequence: CASSFSRGMNTEAFF.

This chain connects TRBV28 to TRBJ2-7, with D tentatively TRBD2 (5 bases). CDR3 length equals 17 residues. V gave up 1 base and J gave up 1 base, with 17 bases separating them. The germline V gene has CDR1 MDHEN and CDR2 SYDVKM. CDR3 residues: CASSLSTGYTGSYEQYF. CDR3 DNA sequence: TGTGCCAGCAGTTTATCGACCGGATACACGGGGTCCTACGAGCAGTACTTC.

V usage is TRBV28 and J usage is TRBJ1-4; tentative D call: TRBD1 (6 bases). CDR1 is MDHEN, CDR2 SYDVKM, per germline. This CDR3 region has 14 residues. Trimming left V 5 bases short and J 5 bases short, with 12 bases between. In DNA, the CDR3 is TGTGCCAGCAGTAAGGGGCAGGGGAATGAAAAACTGTTTTTT. Protein product: CASSKGQGNEKLFF.

The J gene is TRBJ2-5, the V gene TRBV25-1, with a weak D call TRBD1 (7 bases). The CDR3 runs to 15 residues. V lost 5 bases and J lost 5, with 18 bases in between. Per germline, CDR1 MGHDK and CDR2 SYGVNS. The CDR3 coding sequence is TGTGCCAGCAGTAGAGTCGGCAGGGGGAGGGAGACCCAGTACTTC. Protein: CASSRVGRGRETQYF.

This clone showed up just a few times. This sequence joins TRBV27 and TRBJ2-7; tentatively, D is TRBD1 (6 bases). This CDR3 spans 12 amino acids. Germline CDR1 reads MNHEY; CDR2 reads SMNVEV (reference sequence). The ends were cut back, 6 bases at V and 3 bases at J, with 9 bases in the middle. CDR3 in amino acids: CASRSGVYEQYF. The CDR3 nucleotides are TGTGCCAGCAGGTCAGGGGTCTACGAGCAGTACTTC.

This clone was seen a single time. The chain is built from TRBV24-1 and TRBJ1-2; D is unclear. The CDR3 extends over 13 amino acids. The V end was cut by 4 bases, the J end by 4 bases, with 9 bases between. Germline CDR1 is KGHDR and CDR2 is SFDVKD. CDR3 DNA sequence: TGTGCCACCAGTGAAATAGAGTTCTATGGCTACACCTTC. It encodes CATSEIEFYGYTF.

V gene TRBV10-3 combines with J gene TRBJ1-1, with a possible D match to TRBD1 (5 bases). The CDR3 is 11 amino acids. Between the trimmed V and J ends, which lost 8 bases and 7 bases, there was a span of 11 bases. The germline gives CDR1 ENHRY, CDR2 SYGVKD. CDR3 loop: CAISGGIEAFF. DNA for the CDR3: TGTGCCATCTCGGGGGGGATTGAAGCTTTCTTT.

The chain employs TRBV11-2 and TRBJ2-4; D possibly uses TRBD1 or TRBD2 (5 bases each). The CDR3 sequence is 15 residues long. The V and J ends lost 2 bases and 4 bases respectively, with 12 bases between them. The germline V gene encodes CDR1 SGHAT and CDR2 FQNNGV. CDR3 loop: CASSLYTGAKNIQYF. In DNA form, the CDR3 reads TGTGCCAGCAGCTTATATACCGGGGCAAAAAACATTCAGTACTTC.

The chain employs TRBV5-1 and TRBJ2-1, with a weak D call TRBD2 (5 bases). Trimming stripped 1 base from V and 8 bases from J, with 10 bases between. Looked up from germline, CDR1 is SGHRS and CDR2 is YFSETQ. CDR3 length: 13 amino acids. The CDR3 DNA follows: TGCGCCAGCAGCTTGACTAGTGGGCATGAGCAGTTCTTC. This encodes CASSLTSGHEQFF.

V gene TRBV6-1 combines with J gene TRBJ2-6; tentatively, D is TRBD2 (5 bases). Trimming took 4 bases from V and 2 from J, leaving 12 bases between them. The CDR3 sequence is 16 residues long. Germline values: CDR1 MNHNS, CDR2 SASEGT. CDR3 region: CASSALHGTGANVLTF. Written as DNA, the CDR3 is TGTGCCAGCAGTGCCCTCCACGGGACTGGGGCCAACGTCCTGACTTTC.

This clone is labeled as medium-sized. This sequence joins TRBV19 and TRBJ1-1; D gene uncertain. The CDR3 covers 13 residues. Looked up from germline, CDR1 is LNHDA and CDR2 is SQIVND (reference sequence). Trimming took 3 bases from V and 2 from J, leaving 7 bases between them. The CDR3 DNA sequence: TGTGCCAGTAGTATGGGCTCAAACACTGAAGCTTTCTTT. It encodes CASSMGSNTEAFF. Filled out from reference TRBV19 and TRBJ1-1, the complete variable domain reads DGGITQSPKYLFRKEGQNVTLSCEQNLNHDAMYWYRQDPGQGLRLIYYSQIVNDFQKGDIAEGYSVSREKKESFPLTVTSAQKNPTAFYLCASSMGSNTEAFFGQGTRLTVV.